These T cell receptor beta chains were read from a single sample in a study of T cell changes during pregnancy in multiple sclerosis. Some clones are missing from TCRdb's copy, which holds only in-frame ones; the method was immunoSEQ multiplex PCR. The data contain 40,000 to 45,000 clones, roughly 87% of them singletons. Material: CD4+ T cells from peripheral blood mononuclear cells, obtained in the first trimester of pregnancy. The receptors originated from a female donor with multiple sclerosis, enrolled in a pregnancy study. The CDR3 runs from the conserved cysteine through the conserved F or W. The D gene is left open where the match is weak. Clone size is given for some rows only: seen once, a few or many times, or a class if the clone is expanded.

TRBD2 once TRBJ2-3 TRBV6-1 CASSGASGSMTDTQYF TGTGCCAGCAGTGGAGCTAGCGGGAGTATGACAGATACGCAGTATTTT
TRBD1 - TRBJ2-6 TRBV7-9 CASSFTGGFAGANVLTF TGTGCCAGCAGCTTCACAGGGGGCTTTGCTGGGGCCAACGTCCTGACTTTC
TRBD2 - TRBJ2-1 TRBV9 CASSVGPSGSRDEQFF TGTGCCAGCAGCGTAGGGCCTAGCGGGAGTCGGGATGAGCAGTTCTTC
- once TRBJ2-7 TRBV10-2 CASTFSDASDSYEQYF TGCGCCAGCACGTTTTCCGACGCTAGCGACTCCTACGAGCAGTACTTC
TRBD2 - TRBJ2-7 TRBV6-5 CASSFTTSGSYEQYF TGTGCCAGCAGTTTTACGACTAGCGGTTCCTACGAGCAGTACTTC
- few TRBJ1-2 TRBV13 CASSLGAGGGYTF TGTGCCAGCAGCTTAGGAGCTGGAGGTGGCTACACCTTC
- - TRBJ1-5 TRBV5-1 CASSFNSNQPQHF TGCGCCAGCAGCTTTAATAGCAATCAGCCCCAGCATTTT
- - TRBJ2-5 TRBV30 CAWSRQIQETQYF TGTGCCTGGAGTCGACAGATCCAAGAGACCCAGTACTTC
TRBD1 - TRBJ2-4 TRBV19 CASRDRATKNIQYF TGTGCCAGTCGGGACAGGGCAACCAAAAACATTCAGTACTTC
TRBD1 - TRBJ2-7 TRBV7-2 CASSLGWGTANYEQYF TGTGCCAGCAGCTTAGGATGGGGGACAGCAAATTACGAGCAGTACTTC
- few TRBJ1-2 TRBV7-6 CASSGRDKNGYTF TGTGCCAGCAGCGGCCGGGACAAAAATGGCTACACCTTC
TRBD1 - TRBJ2-7 TRBV5-6 CASSLRDSSYEQYF TGTGCCAGCAGCCTTCGGGACAGTTCCTACGAGCAGTACTTC
TRBD2 - TRBJ2-3 TRBV19 CASSRVAGDTDTQYF TGTGCCAGTAGCCGGGTGGCGGGGGACACAGATACGCAGTATTTT
- - TRBJ1-5 TRBV21-1 CASSKARQGAKPQHF TGTGCCAGCAGCAAAGCGAGACAGGGCGCCAAGCCCCAGCATTTT
- - TRBJ2-5 TRBV29-1 CSVEDMSEETQYF TGCAGCGTTGAAGATATGTCAGAAGAGACCCAGTACTTC
- - TRBJ1-2 TRBV5-5 CASSLDAGGGYGYTF TGTGCCAGCAGCTTGGATGCTGGGGGCGGCTATGGCTACACCTTC